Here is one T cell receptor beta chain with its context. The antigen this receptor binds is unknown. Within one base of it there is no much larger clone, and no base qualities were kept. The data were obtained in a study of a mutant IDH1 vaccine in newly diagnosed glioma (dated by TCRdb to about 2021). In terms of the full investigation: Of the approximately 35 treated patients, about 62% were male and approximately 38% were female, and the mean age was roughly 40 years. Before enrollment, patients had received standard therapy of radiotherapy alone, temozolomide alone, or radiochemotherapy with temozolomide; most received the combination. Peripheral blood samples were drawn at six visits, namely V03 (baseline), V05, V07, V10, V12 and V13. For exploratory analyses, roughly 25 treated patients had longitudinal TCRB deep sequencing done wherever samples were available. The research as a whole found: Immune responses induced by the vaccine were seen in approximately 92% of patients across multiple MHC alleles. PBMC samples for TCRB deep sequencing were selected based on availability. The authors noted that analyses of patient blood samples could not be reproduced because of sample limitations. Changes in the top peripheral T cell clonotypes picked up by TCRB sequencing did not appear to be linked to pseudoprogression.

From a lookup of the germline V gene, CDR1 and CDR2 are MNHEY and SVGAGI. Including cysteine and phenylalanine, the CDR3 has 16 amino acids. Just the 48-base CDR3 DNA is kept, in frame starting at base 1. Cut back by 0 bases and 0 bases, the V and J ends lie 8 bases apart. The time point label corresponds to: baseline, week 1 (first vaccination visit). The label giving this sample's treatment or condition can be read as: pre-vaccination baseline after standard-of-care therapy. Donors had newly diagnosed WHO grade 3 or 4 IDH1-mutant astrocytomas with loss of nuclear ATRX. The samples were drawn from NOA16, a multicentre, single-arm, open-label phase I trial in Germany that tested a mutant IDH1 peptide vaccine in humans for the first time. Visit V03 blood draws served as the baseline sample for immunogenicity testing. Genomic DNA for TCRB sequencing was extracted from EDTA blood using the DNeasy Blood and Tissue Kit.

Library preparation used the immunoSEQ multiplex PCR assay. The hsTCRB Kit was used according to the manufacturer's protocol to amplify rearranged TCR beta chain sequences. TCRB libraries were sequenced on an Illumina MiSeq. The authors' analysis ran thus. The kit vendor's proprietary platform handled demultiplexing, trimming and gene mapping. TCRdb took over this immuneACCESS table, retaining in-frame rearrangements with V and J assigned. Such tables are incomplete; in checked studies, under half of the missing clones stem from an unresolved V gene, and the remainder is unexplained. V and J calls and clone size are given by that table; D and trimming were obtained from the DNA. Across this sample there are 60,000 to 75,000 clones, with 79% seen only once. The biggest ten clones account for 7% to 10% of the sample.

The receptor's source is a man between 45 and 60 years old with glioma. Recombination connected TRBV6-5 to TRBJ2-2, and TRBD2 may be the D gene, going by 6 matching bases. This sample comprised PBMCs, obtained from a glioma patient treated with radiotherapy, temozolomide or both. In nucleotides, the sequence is TGTGCCAGCAGTTACTCGGGCGGGGCGAACACCGGGGAGCTGTTTTTT. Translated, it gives CASSYSGGANTGELFF.